The clone carrying this TCR beta chain has just a few counts. Its antigen is not known. This specimen comes from a study of cytomegalovirus exposure and HLA in healthy donors. PCR primers comprised 60 Vbeta and 13 Jbeta primers. Assay used: immunoSEQ multiplex PCR; TCRdb lists only in-frame clones, some missing. The data show around 140,000 clones, roughly 80% seen once. CDR1 is SQVTM, CDR2 ANQGSEA, per germline. Unmatched junction bases numbered 7, after V lost 4 bases and J lost 7 bases. This CDR3 is built from 14 residues. Study-wide results and caveats: It was reported that the classifier diagnosed cytomegalovirus status with high specificity and sensitivity in both the original and validation cohorts. When analyzed later, a missense DCLRE1C variant was found to be linked to TCR beta V- and J-gene trimming.

Unrecorded immune exposures were likely, despite nominal health at sampling. Sequenced material: PBMCs. This clonotype was sampled from a middle-aged man in good health and CMV-seronegative. This sequence joins TRBV29-1 and TRBJ2-2; TRBD1 matches 9 bases. The chain's CDR3 is CSVAGTGLGGELFF. For the CDR3, the DNA is TGCAGCGTTGCCGGGACAGGGTTGGGCGGGGAGCTGTTTTTT.